Below, 23 T cell receptor beta chains from the same sample are listed, as sequenced in a study of cytomegalovirus exposure and HLA in healthy donors. This PCR relied on a set of 60 Vbeta primers and 13 Jbeta primers. Clones were read by immunoSEQ multiplex PCR, and TCRdb kept only the in-frame ones, dropping some. The table includes 150,000 to 200,000 clones, around 83% detected once. Sequencing was done on a sample of PBMCs. These receptors all come from a man between 45 and 60 years old in good health and CMV-seropositive.

The chain combines TRBV29-1 with TRBJ2-1, with D possibly TRBD1 on 7 matching bases. Germline CDR1 reads SQVTM; CDR2 reads ANQGSEA. This CDR3 spans 13 amino acids. V was cut by 4 bases and J by 7 bases, with 14 bases left in between. The CDR3 DNA follows: TGCAGCGTTGTGGGGCAGGGGGGTAATGAGCAGTTCTTC. It specifies CSVVGQGGNEQFF.

V gene TRBV5-4 combines with J gene TRBJ1-2, with D perhaps TRBD1 (6 bases). The CDR3 is 16 residues long. Trimming stripped 0 bases from V and 5 bases from J, with 17 bases between. From germline, CDR1 is SGHNT and CDR2 YYREEE (reference sequence). In nucleotides, the CDR3 is TGTGCCAGCAGCTTGGATGGGTACAGGGACGGGTATGGCTACACCTTC. Amino acid sequence: CASSLDGYRDGYGYTF.

This clone was seen a few times. V usage is TRBV4-1 and J usage is TRBJ2-2; a possible D gene is TRBD1 (6 bases). The CDR3 has 15 residues. CDR1 is MGHRA, CDR2 YSYEKL, per germline. V lost 2 bases and J lost 6, with 13 bases in between. For the CDR3, the DNA is TGCGCCAGCAGCCAACTGATCACAGGGCCCGGGGAGCTGTTTTTT. Its protein is CASSQLITGPGELFF.

The rearrangement joins TRBV5-1 to TRBJ2-5, with D uncertain. The CDR3 length is 11 residues. With 0 bases removed from V and 11 bases from J, the gap between germline ends came to 8 bases. Germline CDR1 reads SGHRS; CDR2 reads YFSETQ. CDR3 DNA: TGCGCCAGCAGCTTGGAATTGGAGCAGTACTTC. Encoded protein: CASSLELEQYF.

This chain connects TRBV28 to TRBJ2-2; possibly TRBD1 for D (5 bases). Trimming left V 8 bases short and J 0 bases short, with 10 bases between. Germline values: CDR1 MDHEN, CDR2 SYDVKM. The length of the CDR3 is 14 residues. CDR3 sequence (DNA): TGTGCCAGCGGGGCAGTCTCGAACACCGGGGAGCTGTTTTTT. It is translated as CASGAVSNTGELFF.

V usage is TRBV7-6 and J usage is TRBJ1-2; 9 bases map to TRBD1. Germline V CDR1 and CDR2: SGHVS, FNYEAQ. CDR3 length: 15 residues. V was pared by 0 bases and J by 2 bases, with 1 base of the junction left unmatched. CDR3 nucleotide sequence: TGTGCCAGCAGCTTAGCGGGACAGGGAAACTATGGCTACACCTTC. It is translated as CASSLAGQGNYGYTF.

This clone was picked up a small number of times. This CDR3 reads CATLTSPGELFF. For the CDR3, the DNA is TGTGCCACCCTTACTAGCCCCGGGGAGCTGTTTTTT. The chain has TRBV19 and TRBJ2-2; maybe TRBD2 (6 bases). Germline lookup yields CDR1 LNHDA and CDR2 SQIVND (reference sequence). The CDR3 runs 12 residues. The V end lost 10 bases, the J end lost 6 bases, and 12 bases lay between the germline ends.

The genes are TRBV2 and TRBJ2-7, with 13 bases that match TRBD2. This CDR3 is 16 amino acids long. The germline CDR1 and CDR2 sequences are SNHLY and FYNNEI. V lost 6 bases and J lost 7; bases outside the gene matches: 12. The CDR3 spells CASSLTSGRSSSEQYF. CDR3 sequence (DNA): TGTGCCAGCAGCTTGACTAGCGGGAGGTCGTCCAGTGAGCAGTACTTC.

V is TRBV11-2 and J is TRBJ2-1; 9 nucleotides agree with TRBD2. Looked up from germline, CDR1 is SGHAT and CDR2 is FQNNGV. The CDR3 loop spans 16 amino acids. The ends lost 0 bases at V and 7 bases at J; junction bases unmatched: 7. CDR3 protein: CASSLDLREGLNEQFF. The DNA of the CDR3 is TGTGCCAGCAGCTTAGATTTGCGGGAGGGCCTTAATGAGCAGTTCTTC.

Turning to this clone: The sample has other DNA sequences that encode this CDR3 too. This sequence joins TRBV9 and TRBJ1-6; 8 bases are shared with TRBD1. This CDR3 has 15 amino acids. CDR1 and CDR2 from the germline V gene are SGDLS and YYNGEE. Germline trimming cut 3 bases from V and 5 bases from J; bases unmatched to any gene: 4. CDR3 region: CASSGTGNNNSPLHF. For the CDR3, the DNA is TGTGCCAGCAGCGGGACAGGGAACAATAATTCACCCCTCCACTTT.

The chain couples TRBV5-4 to TRBJ1-2, with TRBD1 as a possible D gene (5 bases). V lost 4 bases, J lost 4 bases, and 23 bases lay in between. Germline V lookup: CDR1 SGHNT, CDR2 YYREEE (reference sequence). The CDR3 covers 17 residues. CDR3 loop: CASSHGGGGGTFYGYTF. CDR3 bases: TGTGCCAGCAGCCATGGTGGTGGGGGAGGAACTTTCTATGGCTACACCTTC.

The chain combines TRBV27 with TRBJ2-1; the D gene is possibly TRBD1 (5 bases). Trimming stripped 5 bases from V and 4 bases from J, with 15 bases between. The CDR3 length is 15 residues. The germline V gene has CDR1 MNHEY and CDR2 SMNVEV (reference sequence). CDR3 amino acids: CASSLGAWGYNEQFF. As DNA, the CDR3 is TGTGCCAGCAGTCTAGGGGCTTGGGGTTACAATGAGCAGTTCTTC.

The chain uses TRBV4-3 and TRBJ2-5; D uncertain. Germline CDR1 reads LGHNA; CDR2 reads YSLEER. V was clipped by 5 bases and J by 3 bases, with 10 bases between them. The length of the CDR3 is 13 residues. The CDR3 nucleotides are TGCGCCAGCAGCGCAGAGGTTGAAGAGACCCAGTACTTC. Amino acid sequence: CASSAEVEETQYF.

The rearrangement joins TRBV7-8 to TRBJ1-2, with TRBD1 matching over 8 bases. Germline CDR1 is SGHVS and CDR2 is FQNEAQ. The junction had 5 bases not matched to a gene; V was cut back by 4 bases and J by 4 bases. This CDR3 is built from 14 residues. The CDR3 sequence: CASSSGQGLYGYTF. CDR3 in DNA: TGTGCCAGCAGCTCAGGACAGGGACTCTATGGCTACACCTTC.

The CDR3 reads CASRSQGEKLFF. For the CDR3, the DNA is TGTGCCAGTCGCTCACAGGGCGAAAAACTGTTTTTT. The rearrangement links TRBV27 to TRBJ1-4, with D possibly TRBD1 on 6 matching bases. Between the trimmed V and J ends, which lost 9 bases and 8 bases, there was a span of 13 bases. This CDR3 has 12 amino acids. Germline CDR1 reads MNHEY; CDR2 reads SMNVEV (reference sequence).

V usage is TRBV25-1 and J usage is TRBJ2-2, with 9 bases identical to TRBD2. The V gene end was trimmed by 7 bases and the J gene end by 3 bases; junction bases not matched to a gene: 6. Germline V gene sequence: CDR1 MGHDK, CDR2 SYGVNS. The CDR3 totals 15 residues. Written as DNA, the CDR3 is TGTGCCAGCACCGAGCGGGGGGAGGACACCGGGGAGCTGTTTTTT. Its translation: CASTERGEDTGELFF. Full variable domain (remainder filled in from reference TRBV25-1 and TRBJ2-2): EADIYQTPRYLVIGTGKKITLECSQTMGHDKMYWYQQDPGMELHLIHYSYGVNSTEKGDLSSESTVSRIRTEHFPLTLESARPSHTSQYLCASTERGEDTGELFFGEGSRLTVL.

The chain recombines TRBV5-6 with TRBJ2-2; TRBD2 matches 7 bases. J was trimmed by 4 bases and V by 10 bases; bases with no gene match: 16. The CDR3 totals 16 residues. Germline V gene lookup returns CDR1 SGHDT and CDR2 YYEEEE. The chain's CDR3 is CASAYYGGSVTGELFF. The DNA of the CDR3 is TGTGCCTCAGCTTATTATGGCGGGAGCGTCACCGGGGAGCTGTTTTTT. Full variable domain (outside the CDR3, taken from reference TRBV5-6 and TRBJ2-2): DAGVTQSPTHLIKTRGQQVTLRCSPKSGHDTVSWYQQALGQGPQFIFQYYEEEERQRGNFPDRFSGHQFPNYSSELNVNALLLGDSALYLCASAYYGGSVTGELFFGEGSRLTVL.

The rearrangement uses TRBV7-2 and TRBJ2-7, with 13 bases identical to TRBD2. V lost 1 base to trimming and J lost 9 bases; unmatched junction nucleotides: 6. The CDR3 has 15 amino acids. Germline-derived CDR1 and CDR2 are SGHTA and FQGNSA. For the CDR3, the DNA is TGTGCCAGCAGCTTAGGTGGACTAGCGGGGGTGGGGCAGTACTTC. Amino acids: CASSLGGLAGVGQYF. The whole variable domain, filled in from reference TRBV7-2 and TRBJ2-7, reads GAGVSQSPSNKVTEKGKDVELRCDPISGHTALYWYRQSLGQGLEFLIYFQGNSAPDKSGLPSDRFSAERTGGSVSTLTIQRTQQEDSAVYLCASSLGGLAGVGQYFGPGTRLTVT.

V gene TRBV5-1 combines with J gene TRBJ2-7; perhaps TRBD1 as D (5 bases). Trimming took off 3 bases at V and 10 bases at J, with 14 bases between the two ends. This CDR3 has 12 residues. CDR1 is SGHRS, CDR2 YFSETQ, per germline. CDR3 coding DNA: TGCGCCAGCAGCTCCGAAATGACAGATCAGTACTTC. It encodes CASSSEMTDQYF.

The rearrangement links TRBV7-8 to TRBJ2-7, with D unresolved. The germline V and J ends were trimmed by 6 bases and 12 bases, with 15 bases remaining between them. Germline-derived CDR1 and CDR2 are SGHVS and FQNEAQ. The CDR3 spans 11 residues. The CDR3 region has the DNA TGTGCCAGCAGTACCCACGAGGATCCGTACTTC. Translation gives CASSTHEDPYF.

This clone occurred a few times. The rearrangement links TRBV25-1 to TRBJ1-2, with 7 bases matching TRBD1. This CDR3 spans 13 amino acids. After removal of 6 bases from V and 7 bases from J, the junction contained 8 bases not matched to a gene. Looked up from germline, CDR1 is MGHDK and CDR2 is SYGVNS. Here the CDR3 reads CASRNTGVAGYTF. The CDR3 nucleotides read TGTGCCAGCAGAAATACAGGGGTTGCTGGCTACACCTTC.

The chain carries TRBV7-6 and TRBJ2-7; TRBD2 might be the D (6 bases). Germline assignment: CDR1 SGHVS and CDR2 FNYEAQ. The CDR3 has 12 residues. Between the trimmed V and J ends, which lost 5 bases and 6 bases, there was a span of 11 bases. CDR3 amino acids: CASSGDLGEQYF. CDR3 in DNA: TGTGCCAGCAGCGGGGACTTGGGCGAGCAGTACTTC.

The J gene is TRBJ2-1, the V gene TRBV2; a possible D gene is TRBD2 (7 bases). The CDR3 is 15 residues long. The germline gives CDR1 SNHLY, CDR2 FYNNEI. V lost 4 bases and J 7 bases, leaving 17 bases between the germline ends. The CDR3 sequence is CASSGGGGALNEQFF. The CDR3 DNA sequence: TGTGCCAGCAGTGGAGGGGGGGGCGCCTTAAATGAGCAGTTCTTC.